The 6 T cell receptor beta chains given below trace back to one sample, sequenced in a study of Tregs in tolerant kidney transplant recipients. Clones were read by immunoSEQ multiplex PCR, and TCRdb kept only the in-frame ones, dropping some. The sample data list about 52,000 clones. Material: CD4+ T cells from blood, obtained before the transplant. These receptors all come from a human donor who received a combined kidney and bone marrow transplant.

As concerns this clone: The read is 3 residues too short to cover the CDR3 end, so that end is filled in from the germline J gene. The J gene is TRBJ1-5, the V gene TRBV2; 7 nucleotides align to TRBD1. This CDR3 contains 15 residues. Germline CDR1 and CDR2: SNHLY and FYNNEI. V shed 5 bases, J shed 4 bases, and the junction held 8 bases outside the gene matches. The CDR3 spells CASSTGASGNQPQHF. The CDR3 bases that were read are TGTGCCAGCAGTACAGGGGCCAGTGGGAATCAGCCC.

Remarks on this clone: With the read ending 3 residues before the CDR3 end, the germline J gene is used to fill in that end. The V call is TRBV20-1, the J call TRBJ1-2, with D unresolved. V was clipped by 4 bases and J by 6 bases, with 12 bases between them. The CDR3 loop spans 12 amino acids. In germline, CDR1 is DFQATT, CDR2 SNEGSKA (reference sequence). The covered CDR3 bases are TGCAGTGCTACAACAGTCGTTGATGGC. Protein sequence: CSATTVVDG. The whole CDR3 is CSATTVVDGYTF.

In regard to this clone: Read sequence stops 3 residues before the CDR3 end, and the germline J gene provides the missing end. This rearrangement joins TRBV19 to TRBJ2-1; TRBD2 matches at 7 bases. Germline CDR1 is LNHDA and CDR2 is SQIVND (reference sequence). With V trimmed by 4 bases and J by 9 bases, 9 bases remained unmatched. The CDR3 runs 14 residues. This CDR3 reads CASSNGGIGVEQFF. The CDR3 bases that were read are TGTGCCAGTAGTAACGGGGGGATCGGGGTTGAG.

With respect to this clone: The read finishes 3 residues shy of the CDR3 end, and the germline J gene is used to complete it. J is TRBJ1-4 and V is TRBV5-5; D unresolved. Trimming took off 0 bases at V and 5 bases at J, with 5 bases between the two ends. The CDR3 is 13 residues long. CDR1 and CDR2 (germline): SGHKS, YYEKEE (reference sequence). The CDR3 DNA, read in part, is TGTGCCAGCAGCTTGGAAGCAAATGAAAAA. It yields the protein CASSLEANEK. The entire CDR3 sequence reads CASSLEANEKLFF.

As for this clone: The missing CDR3 end, 3 residues past where the read stops, is filled in from the germline J gene. The rearrangement joins TRBV18 to TRBJ2-7, with D tentatively TRBD1 (6 bases). V was clipped by 5 bases and J by 0 bases, with 8 bases between them. CDR1 and CDR2 (germline): KGHSH, LQKENI. This CDR3 is built from 13 residues. CDR3 residues: CASSGDISYEQYF. The sequenced CDR3 bases are TGTGCCAGCTCAGGGGACATCTCCTACGAG.

Note on this clone: The read ends 3 residues shy of where the CDR3 ends; the end is completed using the germline J gene. The rearrangement joins TRBV7-6 to TRBJ2-7; maybe TRBD1 (5 bases). The V gene's germline CDR1 is SGHVS and CDR2 FNYEAQ. V was trimmed by 1 base and J by 4 bases, leaving 11 bases between them. This CDR3 is 14 amino acids long. The CDR3 sequence is CASSLGQLSYEQYF. Incomplete CDR3 DNA: TGTGCCAGCAGCTTAGGACAGCTATCTTACGAG.